The present TCR beta chain was sequenced within a study of CD8 T cells in Susac syndrome (dated by TCRdb to between 2018 and 2021). For the wider study: Repertoire sequencing was used to test whether CD8+ T cell activation and differentiation in Susac syndrome was antigen driven. Findings and caveats that apply to the study as a whole: The number of individuals in the TCR sequencing and HLA analysis was acknowledged as relatively small.

Peripheral blood CD8+ and CD4+ T cells from healthy donors, Susac syndrome patients and multiple sclerosis patients were profiled by high-throughput TCR beta sequencing. Healthy donors were included as age- and sex-matched controls. Bulk CD8+ and CD4+ T cells were purified by magnetic negative isolation, while CD8+ TEMRA cells were enriched using FACS. Blood was collected in EDTA tubes and processed within 24 hours, with PBMCs isolated through density gradient centrifugation. PBMCs intended for TCR sequencing were frozen in liquid nitrogen and were later thawed in a 37 degrees C water bath. Purity of sorted or isolated CD4+, CD8+ and CD8+ TEMRA cells was at least 90%. Turning to this clonotype: Its antigen is still unknown. No base quality values were provided; no much bigger clone lies one nucleotide off.

RNA was extracted using the RNeasy kit, and roughly 0.5 to 1 ug of the RNA was reverse transcribed with random hexamers. The immunoSEQ multiplex PCR assay, which covers 54 Vbeta and 13 Jbeta segments, was used to amplify TCR beta CDR3 regions. PCR amplification bias was corrected using a synthetic template baseline for primer optimization and computational correction. In the paper's pipeline: Reads were annotated to V, D and J genes per IMGT and analyzed with immunoSEQ Analyzer, keeping only productive sequences. To calculate clonality, Shannon entropy was normalized by log2 of the number of productive unique sequences and then subtracted from one. For each patient and control, public and private clones were evaluated within the 100 most prevalent clones. Clones were defined as Susac-specific when absent from the healthy and MS cohorts, from approximately 970 published viral clones and from other ImmuneACCESS disease sequences. The public reads were reprocessed in TCRdb via fastp at Q25 and MiXCR, keeping in-frame beta chains. Every distinct CDR3 protein forms one entry, paired with its most common genes and DNA. These V and J calls rely on TCRdb rather than the paper's analysis. The sample table shows more than 100,000 distinct CDR3 sequences, and nearly 95% are seen once. Around 0.12% of the sample goes to the ten largest clones.

Counted from cysteine to phenylalanine, this CDR3 has 13 amino acids. Of all the DNA, just the CDR3 is kept, 39 bases in frame from base 1. Trimming at the junction amounts to 5 bases on V and 5 bases on J, and the germline ends lie 10 bases apart. CDR1 is given as SEHNR and CDR2 as FQNEAQ, both from the germline V gene (reference sequence). The TCR originated in a human donor in good health. The rearrangement combines TRBV7-9 with TRBJ2-1, with the D gene uncertain. Sequencing was done on a sample of CD4+ T cells from PBMCs. The CDR3 region: CASSLGPNNEQFF. At the DNA level, the sequence is TGTGCCAGCAGCCTTGGACCCAACAATGAGCAGTTCTTC.